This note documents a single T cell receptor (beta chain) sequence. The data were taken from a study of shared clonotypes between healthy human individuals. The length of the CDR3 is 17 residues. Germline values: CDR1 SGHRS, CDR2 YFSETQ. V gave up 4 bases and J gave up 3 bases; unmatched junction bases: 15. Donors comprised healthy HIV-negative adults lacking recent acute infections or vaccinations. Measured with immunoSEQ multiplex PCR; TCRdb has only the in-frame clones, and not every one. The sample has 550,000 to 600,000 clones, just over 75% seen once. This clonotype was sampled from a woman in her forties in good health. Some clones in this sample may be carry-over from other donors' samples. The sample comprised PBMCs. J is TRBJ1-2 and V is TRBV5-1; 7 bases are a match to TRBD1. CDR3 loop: CASSLGDRRTRDYGYTF. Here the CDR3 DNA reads TGCGCCAGCAGCCTAGGGGACAGAAGGACCCGAGACTATGGCTACACCTTC. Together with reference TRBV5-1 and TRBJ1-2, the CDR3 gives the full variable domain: KAGVTQTPRYLIKTRGQQVTLSCSPISGHRSVSWYQQTPGQGLQFLFEYFSETQRNKGNFPGRFSGRQFSNSRSEMNVSTLELGDSALYLCASSLGDRRTRDYGYTFGSGTRLTVV.